Below, 12 T cell receptor beta chains from the same sample are listed, as sequenced in a study of blood T cell repertoires in COVID-19. Repertoires were generated with immunoSEQ multiplex PCR, while TCRdb's copy carries only in-frame clones and drops some. The sample yields approximately 94,000 clones, about 80% seen once. Material for sequencing was peripheral blood. These TCRs come from a man in his 70s with active or convalescent COVID-19.

The chain joins TRBV6-5 to TRBJ1-2, with 9 bases that match TRBD1. J gave up 7 bases and V 5 bases, and 8 bases lay outside the gene matches. The CDR3 has 14 residues. Germline values: CDR1 MNHEY, CDR2 SVGAGI. CDR3 nucleotides: TGTGCCAGCAGTACTCGGGACAGGGCGGGTGGCTACACCTTC. Translation gives CASSTRDRAGGYTF.

This clone was counted only a few times. The chain joins TRBV11-2 to TRBJ2-7; D is possibly TRBD2 (6 bases). The CDR3 loop spans 16 amino acids. Trimming removed 4 bases at V and 2 bases at J, with 18 bases between. Germline V gene lookup returns CDR1 SGHAT and CDR2 FQNNGV. CDR3 residues: CASSSNPGLTPYEQYF. DNA for the CDR3: TGTGCCAGCAGCTCAAACCCGGGACTCACTCCCTACGAGCAGTACTTC.

On this clone: It may be a read error: a sequence one base away is much more abundant. The V and J genes are TRBV6-4 and TRBJ1-2; 7 nucleotides line up with TRBD1. The V gene end was trimmed by 6 bases and the J gene end by 4 bases; junction bases not matched to a gene: 5. The CDR3 is 13 amino acids. From germline, CDR1 is MRHNA and CDR2 SNTAGT. In DNA form, the CDR3 reads TGTGCCAGCAGCGAGACAGGGTCCTATGGCTACACCTTC. As protein: CASSETGSYGYTF.

V is TRBV5-1 and J is TRBJ2-2; 8 nucleotides agree with TRBD2. Germline CDR1 SGHRS, CDR2 YFSETQ. This CDR3 is built from 17 residues. With 5 bases clipped from V and 6 bases from J, the junction kept 15 bases outside the gene matches. CDR3 nucleotides: TGCGCCAGCAGTAGCGGCGGGGGGCGCCCTATCGCCGGGGAGCTGTTTTTT. Translation: CASSSGGGRPIAGELFF.

The chain links TRBV9 to TRBJ2-6, with D unclear. V was trimmed by 0 bases and J by 0 bases, leaving 7 bases between them. The CDR3 sequence is 16 residues long. The V gene's germline CDR1 is SGDLS and CDR2 YYNGEE. The CDR3 is CASSVGAHSGANVLTF. The DNA of the CDR3 is TGTGCCAGCAGCGTAGGGGCACACTCTGGGGCCAACGTCCTGACTTTC.

V and J are TRBV10-3 and TRBJ1-2; D remains unclear. With 4 bases removed from V and 8 bases from J, the gap between germline ends came to 17 bases. The CDR3 has 14 amino acids. Germline loops: CDR1 ENHRY, CDR2 SYGVKD. CDR3 residues: CAISGEPGLGGYTF. CDR3 sequence (DNA): TGTGCCATCAGTGGCGAACCAGGCCTTGGCGGCTACACCTTC.

The rearrangement uses TRBV7-9 and TRBJ1-5; 7 bases map to TRBD1. CDR1 is SEHNR, CDR2 FQNEAQ, per germline (reference sequence). The junction had 6 bases not matched to a gene; V was cut back by 5 bases and J by 2 bases. The CDR3 contains 15 residues. The CDR3 region is CASSATGDGNQPQHF. CDR3 in DNA: TGTGCCAGCAGCGCCACAGGGGACGGCAATCAGCCCCAGCATTTT.

J is TRBJ2-7 and V is TRBV11-2; possible D gene TRBD1, 5 bases. V was pared by 4 bases and J by 2 bases, with 15 bases between. Germline loops: CDR1 SGHAT, CDR2 FQNNGV. The CDR3 totals 15 residues. The CDR3 sequence is CASSSPTEHPYEQYF. CDR3 coding DNA: TGTGCCAGCAGCTCCCCGACAGAGCACCCCTACGAGCAGTACTTC. Together with reference TRBV11-2 and TRBJ2-7, the CDR3 gives the full variable domain: EAGVAQSPRYKIIEKRQSVAFWCNPISGHATLYWYQQILGQGPKLLIQFQNNGVVDDSQLPKDRFSAERLKGVDSTLKIQPAKLEDSAVYLCASSSPTEHPYEQYFGPGTRLTVT.

This clone appeared once. The gene calls are TRBV20-1 and TRBJ1-1, with no clear D. The CDR3 consists of 11 residues. Germline CDR1 reads DFQATT; CDR2 reads SNEGSKA (reference sequence). V dropped 4 bases and J dropped 9 bases, with 12 bases sitting between them. CDR3 loop: CSAMQNAQAFF. The DNA of the CDR3 is TGCAGTGCTATGCAGAACGCCCAAGCTTTCTTT.

The rearrangement links TRBV19 to TRBJ1-2; D is unresolved. Germline lookup yields CDR1 LNHDA and CDR2 SQIVND (reference sequence). The CDR3 has 15 amino acids. V shed 3 bases and J shed 1 base, with 12 bases lying between them. This chain's CDR3 is CASSMQGNYNYGYTF. The CDR3 nucleotides are TGTGCCAGTAGTATGCAAGGAAACTATAACTATGGCTACACCTTC.

J is TRBJ2-7 and V is TRBV28, with a possible D match to TRBD2 (5 bases). The V end was cut by 5 bases, the J end by 6 bases, with 23 bases between. The germline V gene encodes CDR1 MDHEN and CDR2 SYDVKM. CDR3 length: 16 amino acids. CDR3 residues: CASSRSRGLASREQYF. The CDR3 DNA sequence: TGTGCCAGCAGTCGGTCCAGAGGACTGGCCTCCCGCGAGCAGTACTTC.

The chain has TRBV7-9 and TRBJ2-7, with D maybe TRBD2 (6 bases). Germline V lookup: CDR1 SEHNR, CDR2 FQNEAQ (reference sequence). This CDR3 region has 14 residues. Deletions cut 2 bases from V and 6 bases from J, with 14 bases between. This CDR3 is CASSLSGLLPEQYF. CDR3 nucleotide sequence: TGTGCCAGCAGCTTATCCGGACTATTGCCCGAGCAGTACTTC.